The clone carrying this T cell receptor beta chain was detected once. Generated by immunoSEQ multiplex PCR, the TCRdb table keeps only in-frame clones and is missing some. The table lists some 220,000 clones, about 82% of them singletons. This entry belongs to a study of blood T cell repertoires in COVID-19. In the study overall: Researchers got acute and convalescent COVID-19 samples from the United States, Italy and Spain.

Patients at the Seattle site were enrolled during active infection and followed longitudinally. This CDR3 region has 17 residues. J is TRBJ2-1 and V is TRBV8-1; the listed D gene, TRBD2, was not tested against the DNA. TRBV8-1 is reported as a pseudogene. Source material: peripheral blood. This clonotype was obtained from an older woman with COVID-19, enrolled during active disease. CDR3 in amino acids: CGSASAALLAQRAEQFF. CDR3 in DNA: TGTGGCAGTGCATCCGCAGCCCTCCTAGCCCAGAGAGCTGAGCAGTTCTTC.